This T cell receptor (beta chain) was identified in a study of Graves' ophthalmopathy and Graves' hyperthyroidism. Clinicians diagnosed using symptoms, serum thyroxine, TRAb, thyroid ultrasound and orbital computed tomography. The sample holds a few counts of this clonotype. Its antigen is not identified. Amplification of TCR beta CDR3 regions used RNA transcripts. RT-PCR with HTBI primers came first, then second-round multiplex PCR. TCRdb itself ran the multiplex PCR reads through MiXCR, one entry per CDR3 protein. This table has about 400,000 distinct CDR3 sequences, about a sixth appearing once. The CDR3 consists of 15 residues. Germline lookup yields CDR1 LNHDA and CDR2 SQIVND (reference sequence). V trimming: 5 bases; J trimming: 6 bases; junction bases outside the gene matches: 12. Study conclusions and caveats: Ophthalmopathy progression was predicted by the model at about 70% sensitivity and approximately 72% specificity.

V and J are TRBV19 and TRBJ2-5; 7 bases match TRBD1. The receptor was isolated from a woman in her late teens or twenties with Graves' ophthalmopathy. Material for sequencing was peripheral blood. The CDR3 protein is CASSSRQGGRQTQYF. CDR3 nucleotides: TGTGCCAGTAGTTCCCGACAGGGTGGTAGACAGACCCAGTACTTC.